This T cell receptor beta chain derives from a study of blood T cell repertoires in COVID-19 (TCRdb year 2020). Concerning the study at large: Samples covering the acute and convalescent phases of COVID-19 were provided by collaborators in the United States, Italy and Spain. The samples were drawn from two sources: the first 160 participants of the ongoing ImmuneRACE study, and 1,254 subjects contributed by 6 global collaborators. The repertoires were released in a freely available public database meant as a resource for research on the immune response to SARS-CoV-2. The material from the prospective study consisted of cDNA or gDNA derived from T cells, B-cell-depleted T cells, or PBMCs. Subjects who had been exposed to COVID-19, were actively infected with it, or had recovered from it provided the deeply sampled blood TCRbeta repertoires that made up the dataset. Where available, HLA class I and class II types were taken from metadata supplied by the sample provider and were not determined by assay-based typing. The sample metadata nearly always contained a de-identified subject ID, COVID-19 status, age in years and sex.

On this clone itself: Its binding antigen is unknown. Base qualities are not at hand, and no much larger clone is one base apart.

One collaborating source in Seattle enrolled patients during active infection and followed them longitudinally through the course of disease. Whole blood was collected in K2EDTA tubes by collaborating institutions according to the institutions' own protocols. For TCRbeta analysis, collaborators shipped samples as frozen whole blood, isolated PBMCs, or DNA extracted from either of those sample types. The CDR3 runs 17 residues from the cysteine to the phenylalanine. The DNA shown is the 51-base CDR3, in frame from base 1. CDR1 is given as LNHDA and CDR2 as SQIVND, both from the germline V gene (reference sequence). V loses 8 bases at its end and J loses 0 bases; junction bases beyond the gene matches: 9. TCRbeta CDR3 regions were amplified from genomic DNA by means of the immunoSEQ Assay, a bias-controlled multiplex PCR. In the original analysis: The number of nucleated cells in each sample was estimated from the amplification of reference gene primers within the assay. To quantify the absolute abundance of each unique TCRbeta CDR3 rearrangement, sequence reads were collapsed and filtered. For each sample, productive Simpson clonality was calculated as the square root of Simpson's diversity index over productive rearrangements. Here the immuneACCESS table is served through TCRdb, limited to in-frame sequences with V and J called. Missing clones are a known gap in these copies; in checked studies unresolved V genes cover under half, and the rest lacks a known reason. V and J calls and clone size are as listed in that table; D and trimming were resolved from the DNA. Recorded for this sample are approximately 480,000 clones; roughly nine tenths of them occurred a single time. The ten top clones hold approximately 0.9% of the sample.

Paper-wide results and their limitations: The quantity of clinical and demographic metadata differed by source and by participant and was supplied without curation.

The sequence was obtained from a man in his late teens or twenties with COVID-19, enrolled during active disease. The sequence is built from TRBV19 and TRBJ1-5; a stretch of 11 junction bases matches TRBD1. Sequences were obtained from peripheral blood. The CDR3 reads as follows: CASGPGQGEDSNQPQHF. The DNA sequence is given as TGTGCCAGTGGCCCGGGACAGGGGGAAGATAGCAATCAGCCCCAGCATTTT.